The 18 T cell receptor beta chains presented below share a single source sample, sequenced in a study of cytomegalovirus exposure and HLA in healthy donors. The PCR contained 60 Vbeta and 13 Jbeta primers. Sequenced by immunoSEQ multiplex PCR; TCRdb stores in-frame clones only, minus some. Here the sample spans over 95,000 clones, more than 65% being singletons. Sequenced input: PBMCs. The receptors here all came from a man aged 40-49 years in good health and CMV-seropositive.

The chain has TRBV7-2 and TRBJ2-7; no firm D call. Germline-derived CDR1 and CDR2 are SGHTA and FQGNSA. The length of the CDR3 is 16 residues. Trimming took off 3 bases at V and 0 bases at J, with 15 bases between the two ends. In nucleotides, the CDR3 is TGTGCCAGCAGCTTCATACAGTCCCGAAGCTCCTACGAGCAGTACTTC. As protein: CASSFIQSRSSYEQYF. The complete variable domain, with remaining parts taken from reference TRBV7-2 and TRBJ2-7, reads GAGVSQSPSNKVTEKGKDVELRCDPISGHTALYWYRQSLGQGLEFLIYFQGNSAPDKSGLPSDRFSAERTGGSVSTLTIQRTQQEDSAVYLCASSFIQSRSSYEQYFGPGTRLTVT.

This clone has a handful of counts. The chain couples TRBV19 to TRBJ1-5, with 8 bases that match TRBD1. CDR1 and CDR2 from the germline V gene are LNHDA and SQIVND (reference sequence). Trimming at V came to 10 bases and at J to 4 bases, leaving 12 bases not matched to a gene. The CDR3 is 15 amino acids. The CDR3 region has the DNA TGTGCCACCACCTCTGGACAGGGAGGGAATCAGCCCCAGCATTTT. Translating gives CATTSGQGGNQPQHF.

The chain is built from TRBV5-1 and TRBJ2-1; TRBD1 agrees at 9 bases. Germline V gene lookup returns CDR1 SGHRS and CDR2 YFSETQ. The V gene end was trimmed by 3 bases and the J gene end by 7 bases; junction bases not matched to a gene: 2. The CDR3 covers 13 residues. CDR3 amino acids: CASSSGTGNEQFF. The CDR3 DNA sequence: TGCGCCAGCAGCTCCGGGACAGGGAATGAGCAGTTCTTC.

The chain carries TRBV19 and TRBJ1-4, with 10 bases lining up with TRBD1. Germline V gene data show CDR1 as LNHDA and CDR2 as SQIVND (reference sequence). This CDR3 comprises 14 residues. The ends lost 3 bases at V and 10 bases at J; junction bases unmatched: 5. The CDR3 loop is CASSISTGGGKLFF. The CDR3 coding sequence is TGTGCCAGTAGTATCTCGACAGGGGGCGGAAAACTGTTTTTT.

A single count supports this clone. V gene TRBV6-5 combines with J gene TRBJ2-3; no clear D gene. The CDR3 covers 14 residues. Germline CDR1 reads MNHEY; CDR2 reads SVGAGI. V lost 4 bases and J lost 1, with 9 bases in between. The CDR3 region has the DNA TGTGCCAGCAGTTCCCCAGGCCGCACAGATACGCAGTATTTT. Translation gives CASSSPGRTDTQYF.

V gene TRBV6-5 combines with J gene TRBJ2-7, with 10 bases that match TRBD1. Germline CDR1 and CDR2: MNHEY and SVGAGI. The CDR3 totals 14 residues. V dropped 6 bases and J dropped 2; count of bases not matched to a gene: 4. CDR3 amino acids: CASRRGQGTYEQYF. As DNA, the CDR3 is TGTGCCAGCAGGCGGGGACAGGGGACCTACGAGCAGTACTTC.

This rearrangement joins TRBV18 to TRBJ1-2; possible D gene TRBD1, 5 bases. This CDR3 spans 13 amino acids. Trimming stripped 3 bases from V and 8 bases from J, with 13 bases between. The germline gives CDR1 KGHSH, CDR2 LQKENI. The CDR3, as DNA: TGTGCCAGCTCACCTAATTGGGGGGACGGCTACACCTTC. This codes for CASSPNWGDGYTF.

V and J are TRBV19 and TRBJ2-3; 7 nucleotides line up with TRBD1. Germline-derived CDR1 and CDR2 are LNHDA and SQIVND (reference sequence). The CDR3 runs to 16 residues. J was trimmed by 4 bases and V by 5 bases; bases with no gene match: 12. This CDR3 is CASSAPGTASSDTQYF. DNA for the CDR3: TGTGCCAGTAGTGCCCCCGGGACAGCTAGTTCAGATACGCAGTATTTT.

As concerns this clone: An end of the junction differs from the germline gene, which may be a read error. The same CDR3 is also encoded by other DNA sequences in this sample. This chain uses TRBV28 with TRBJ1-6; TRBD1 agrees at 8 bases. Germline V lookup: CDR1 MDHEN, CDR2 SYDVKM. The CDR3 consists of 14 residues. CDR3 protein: CASRGQGPYSPLHF. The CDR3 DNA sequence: TGTGCCAGCAGAGGACAGGGTCCATATTCCCCCCTCCACTTT.

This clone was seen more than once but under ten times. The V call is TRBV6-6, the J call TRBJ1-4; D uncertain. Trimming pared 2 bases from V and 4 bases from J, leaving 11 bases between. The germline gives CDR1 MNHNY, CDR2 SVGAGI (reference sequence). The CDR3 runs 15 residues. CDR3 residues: CASSYDEALNEKLFF. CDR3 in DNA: TGTGCCAGCAGTTACGATGAGGCTCTTAATGAAAAACTGTTTTTT.

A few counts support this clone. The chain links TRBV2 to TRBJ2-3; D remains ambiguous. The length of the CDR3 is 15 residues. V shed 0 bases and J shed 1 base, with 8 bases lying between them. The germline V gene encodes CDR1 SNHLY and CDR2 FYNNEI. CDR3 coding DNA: TGTGCCAGCAGTGAAGCCCACTCTCGCACAGATACGCAGTATTTT. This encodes CASSEAHSRTDTQYF.

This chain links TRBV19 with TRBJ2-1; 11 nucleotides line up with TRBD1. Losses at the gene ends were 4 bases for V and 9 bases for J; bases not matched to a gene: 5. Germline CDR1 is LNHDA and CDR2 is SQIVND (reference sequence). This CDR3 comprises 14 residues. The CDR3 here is CASSTPGQGAEQFF. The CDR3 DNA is TGTGCCAGTAGTACCCCAGGACAGGGGGCTGAGCAGTTCTTC. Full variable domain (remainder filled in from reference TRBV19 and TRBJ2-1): DGGITQSPKYLFRKEGQNVTLSCEQNLNHDAMYWYRQDPGQGLRLIYYSQIVNDFQKGDIAEGYSVSREKKESFPLTVTSAQKNPTAFYLCASSTPGQGAEQFFGPGTRLTVL.

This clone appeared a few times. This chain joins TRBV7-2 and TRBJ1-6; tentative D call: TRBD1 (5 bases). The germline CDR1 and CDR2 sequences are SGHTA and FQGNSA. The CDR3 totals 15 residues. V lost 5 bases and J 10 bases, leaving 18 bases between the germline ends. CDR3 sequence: CASSQRPGLSSPLHF. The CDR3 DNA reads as TGTGCCAGCAGCCAACGCCCAGGGTTGTCATCACCCCTCCACTTT.

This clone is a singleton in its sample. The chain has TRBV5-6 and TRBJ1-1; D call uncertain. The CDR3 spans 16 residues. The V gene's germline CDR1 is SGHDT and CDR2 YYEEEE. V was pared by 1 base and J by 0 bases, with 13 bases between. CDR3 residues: CASSLRRRYLNTEAFF. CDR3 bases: TGTGCCAGCAGCTTGCGCAGGCGATATTTGAACACTGAAGCTTTCTTT.

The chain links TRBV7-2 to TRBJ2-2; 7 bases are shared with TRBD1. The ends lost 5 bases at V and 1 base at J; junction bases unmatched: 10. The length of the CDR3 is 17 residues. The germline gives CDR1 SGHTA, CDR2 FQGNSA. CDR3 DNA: TGTGCCAGCAGCGAAAGGTCCCGGGACAGGAACACCGGGGAGCTGTTTTTT. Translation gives CASSERSRDRNTGELFF.

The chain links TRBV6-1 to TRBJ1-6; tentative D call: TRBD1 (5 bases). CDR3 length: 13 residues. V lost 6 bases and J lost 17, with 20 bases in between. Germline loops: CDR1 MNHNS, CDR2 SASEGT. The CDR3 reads CASRQTGDLKVHF. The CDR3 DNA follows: TGTGCCAGCAGACAAACGGGGGACCTCAAGGTCCACTTT.

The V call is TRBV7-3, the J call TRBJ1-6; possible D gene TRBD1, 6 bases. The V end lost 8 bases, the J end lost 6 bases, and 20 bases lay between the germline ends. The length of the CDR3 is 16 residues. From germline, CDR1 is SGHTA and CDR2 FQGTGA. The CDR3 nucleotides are TGTGCCAGCTCCCGGGTGGCGGCGGGGGCTAATTCACCCCTCCACTTT. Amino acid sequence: CASSRVAAGANSPLHF.

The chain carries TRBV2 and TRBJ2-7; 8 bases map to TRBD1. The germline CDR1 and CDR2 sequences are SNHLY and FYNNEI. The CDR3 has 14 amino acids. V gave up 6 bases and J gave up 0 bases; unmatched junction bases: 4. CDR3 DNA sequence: TGTGCCAGCAGGGGACAGGTAGGCTCCTACGAGCAGTACTTC. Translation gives CASRGQVGSYEQYF.